What follows are 27 T cell receptor beta chains derived from one specimen sequenced in a study of blood T cell repertoires in COVID-19. Profiling relied on immunoSEQ multiplex PCR, and the TCRdb table lists in-frame clones only, not all of them. Among approximately 500,000 clones listed, roughly 91% were seen once. Sequenced material: peripheral blood. The receptors stem from a woman aged 50 to 65 with COVID-19, enrolled during active disease.

V usage is TRBV19 and J usage is TRBJ1-5, with a weak D call TRBD1 (6 bases). CDR3 length: 16 residues. V lost 1 base and J lost 7, with 17 bases in between. Germline CDR1 LNHDA, CDR2 SQIVND (reference sequence). In nucleotides, the CDR3 is TGTGCCAGTAGTATAGCCCGGAGGGGGGGGCAACAGCCCCAGCATTTT. This translates into CASSIARRGGQQPQHF.

This clone was picked up one time. The chain recombines TRBV5-1 with TRBJ2-5; 9 bases match TRBD1. J lost 2 bases, V lost 3 bases, and 8 bases had no gene match. The CDR3 has 16 residues. CDR1 and CDR2 from the germline V gene are SGHRS and YFSETQ. CDR3 coding DNA: TGCGCCAGCAGCTCATCGACAGGGGGGGAACAAGAGACCCAGTACTTC. Translating gives CASSSSTGGEQETQYF.

This clone has just one count. CDR3 sequence (DNA): TGTGCCAGCAGCTTAGGCCAGCCCCCGCGGGAGCAGTACTTC. This codes for CASSLGQPPREQYF. This sequence joins TRBV7-2 and TRBJ2-7; D not certain. There are 14 residues in the CDR3. The V and J ends lost 1 base and 7 bases respectively, with 14 bases between them. CDR1 and CDR2 (germline): SGHTA, FQGNSA.

This clone has just a few counts. The chain employs TRBV2 and TRBJ1-4; TRBD1 matches at 7 bases. Germline values: CDR1 SNHLY, CDR2 FYNNEI. V lost 6 bases and J lost 2; bases outside the gene matches: 6. The CDR3 runs 15 residues. CDR3 coding DNA: TGTGCCAGCAGCCCGACGGGACAGACTAATGAAAAACTGTTTTTT. Its protein is CASSPTGQTNEKLFF.

The chain employs TRBV6-5 and TRBJ2-7; D might be TRBD1 (6 bases). From germline, CDR1 is MNHEY and CDR2 SVGAGI. The CDR3 spans 14 residues. The V and J ends lost 7 bases and 0 bases respectively, with 13 bases between them. This CDR3 is CASTPGTPSYEQYF. DNA of the CDR3: TGTGCCAGCACCCCAGGGACACCCTCCTACGAGCAGTACTTC.

This clone was seen only a few times. Other DNA sequences of this sample code for an identical CDR3. This sequence joins TRBV10-1 and TRBJ2-3; D remains unclear. CDR3 length equals 14 residues. Germline lookup yields CDR1 WNHNN and CDR2 SYGVQD (reference sequence). Trimming pared 0 bases from V and 1 base from J, leaving 5 bases between. The CDR3 spells CASSESAGTDTQYF. In DNA form, the CDR3 reads TGCGCCAGCAGTGAGTCGGCCGGCACAGATACGCAGTATTTT.

The chain couples TRBV10-2 to TRBJ1-4; D unresolved. The CDR3 totals 14 residues. The ends were cut back, 2 bases at V and 5 bases at J, with 9 bases in the middle. Germline V gene sequence: CDR1 WSHSY, CDR2 SAAADI. The CDR3 bases are TGCGCCAGCAGTGAGCCCACAGTCAATGAAAAACTGTTTTTT. Translation: CASSEPTVNEKLFF.

There are a few counts of this clone. CDR3 sequence reads: CAWSLQGADTEAFF. CDR3 sequence (DNA): TGTGCCTGGAGTCTACAGGGGGCTGACACTGAAGCTTTCTTT. The V call is TRBV30, the J call TRBJ1-1, with 9 bases that match TRBD1. Losses at the gene ends were 2 bases for V and 3 bases for J; bases not matched to a gene: 4. Germline CDR1 reads GTSNPN; CDR2 reads SVGIG (reference sequence). The CDR3 covers 14 residues.

This clone was detected once. The chain's CDR3 is CASSLGFERRETQYF. The CDR3 coding sequence is TGTGCCAGCAGCTTGGGATTCGAACGGCGGGAGACCCAGTACTTC. J is TRBJ2-5 and V is TRBV5-5; no clear D gene. Germline CDR1 SGHKS, CDR2 YYEKEE (reference sequence). CDR3 size: 15 residues. Trimming removed 0 bases at V and 5 bases at J, with 14 bases between.

The CDR3 nucleotides are TGCGCCAGCAGCCCTGGGACTGAAAGCTCCTACAATGAGCAGTTCTTC. Amino acids: CASSPGTESSYNEQFF. The V and J genes are TRBV4-1 and TRBJ2-1, with D possibly matching TRBD2 (6 bases). Trimming removed 4 bases at V and 0 bases at J, with 13 bases between. Germline CDR1 is MGHRA and CDR2 is YSYEKL. The CDR3 contains 16 residues.

This sequence joins TRBV6-6 and TRBJ2-2; tentative D call: TRBD2 (5 bases). Germline V gene lookup returns CDR1 MNHNY and CDR2 SVGAGI (reference sequence). The V and J ends lost 0 bases and 3 bases respectively, with 5 bases between them. The CDR3 runs to 14 residues. Here the CDR3 reads CASSYSRDTGELFF. DNA for the CDR3: TGTGCCAGCAGTTACTCGAGGGACACCGGGGAGCTGTTTTTT.

The chain is built from TRBV27 and TRBJ2-1; D is unresolved. V gave up 6 bases and J gave up 9 bases, with 24 bases separating them. Germline V gene lookup returns CDR1 MNHEY and CDR2 SMNVEV (reference sequence). The CDR3 extends over 16 amino acids. The CDR3 spells CASSSATVRYGTEQFF. The CDR3 DNA sequence: TGTGCCAGCAGCAGTGCGACGGTGAGGTATGGCACTGAGCAGTTCTTC.

In its sample, this clone was seen once. The gene calls are TRBV2 and TRBJ2-3; D call uncertain. V lost 4 bases, J lost 4 bases, and 9 bases lay in between. The CDR3 spans 13 residues. CDR1 is SNHLY and CDR2 is FYNNEI in the germline V gene. CDR3 DNA: TGTGCCAGCAGTGTGGATCTAGCAGATACGCAGTATTTT. This codes for CASSVDLADTQYF. The whole variable domain, filled in from reference TRBV2 and TRBJ2-3, reads EPEVTQTPSHQVTQMGQEVILRCVPISNHLYFYWYRQILGQKVEFLVSFYNNEISEKSEIFDDQFSVERPDGSNFTLKIRSTKLEDSAMYFCASSVDLADTQYFGPGTRLTVL.

Comment on this clone: Other DNA variants within this sample encode the same CDR3. This chain joins TRBV5-1 and TRBJ2-7; 8 bases align to TRBD2. The CDR3 loop spans 15 amino acids. The J segment lost 2 bases and the V segment lost 0 bases, leaving 4 bases of the junction unmatched. Germline V gene data show CDR1 as SGHRS and CDR2 as YFSETQ. The CDR3 sequence is CASSLAAGGPYEQYF. CDR3 in DNA: TGCGCCAGCAGCTTGGCCGCGGGGGGACCCTACGAGCAGTACTTC.

The chain uses TRBV2 and TRBJ2-5, with D possibly TRBD1 on 6 matching bases. The CDR3 is made up of 14 amino acids. The V gene's germline CDR1 is SNHLY and CDR2 FYNNEI. V was cut by 6 bases and J by 4 bases, with 15 bases left in between. The CDR3 reads CASSPDSPRETQYF. Written as DNA, the CDR3 is TGTGCCAGCAGCCCGGACAGTCCGAGAGAGACCCAGTACTTC.

The gene calls are TRBV7-9 and TRBJ2-7, with 11 positions matching TRBD2. CDR3 length: 16 residues. From germline, CDR1 is SEHNR and CDR2 FQNEAQ (reference sequence). V lost 4 bases, J lost 0 bases, and 5 bases stayed unmatched. CDR3 region: CASSSTSGGHSYEQYF. The CDR3 bases are TGTGCCAGCAGCTCCACTAGCGGGGGCCACTCCTACGAGCAGTACTTC.

V usage is TRBV6-1 and J usage is TRBJ1-2; no clear D gene. Germline CDR1 reads MNHNS; CDR2 reads SASEGT. This CDR3 spans 16 amino acids. V lost 0 bases and J 6 bases, leaving 17 bases between the germline ends. The CDR3 is CASSEALAMGRDGYTF. CDR3 coding DNA: TGTGCCAGCAGTGAAGCGCTTGCGATGGGGAGAGATGGCTACACCTTC.

This clone was seen a single time. CDR3 sequence: CASSRDRENEQYF. CDR3 sequence (DNA): TGTGCCAGTAGTAGGGACAGGGAGAACGAGCAGTACTTC. The chain carries TRBV19 and TRBJ2-7; 9 bases are a match to TRBD1. CDR3 length equals 13 residues. V was pared by 4 bases and J by 5 bases, with 3 bases of the junction left unmatched. Germline CDR1 LNHDA, CDR2 SQIVND (reference sequence).

The V gene is TRBV6-5, the J gene TRBJ1-1, with a possible D match to TRBD1 (5 bases). Looked up from germline, CDR1 is MNHEY and CDR2 is SVGAGI. CDR3 size: 14 residues. The V and J ends lost 6 bases and 1 base respectively, with 12 bases between them. CDR3 DNA: TGTGCCAGCAGGGCGCGGGGGAAGAACACTGAAGCTTTCTTT. Residues: CASRARGKNTEAFF.

This clone came up once. This chain joins TRBV18 and TRBJ1-2; 8 bases line up with TRBD1. The CDR3 sequence is 14 residues long. The V segment lost 6 bases and the J segment 4 bases; nucleotides outside the gene matches: 7. CDR1 is KGHSH and CDR2 is LQKENI in the germline V gene. CDR3: CASSLGQASYGYTF. CDR3 DNA sequence: TGTGCCAGCTCCTTGGGACAGGCTAGCTATGGCTACACCTTC.

The rearrangement joins TRBV4-1 to TRBJ2-5; TRBD2 might be the D (6 bases). The length of the CDR3 is 16 residues. Between the trimmed V and J ends, which lost 0 bases and 1 base, there was a span of 12 bases. Per the germline V gene, CDR1 is MGHRA and CDR2 is YSYEKL. DNA of the CDR3: TGCGCCAGCAGCCAAGATAGTGCGGGGACCCAAGAGACCCAGTACTTC. It encodes CASSQDSAGTQETQYF.

The sample holds one count of this clone. V usage is TRBV5-1 and J usage is TRBJ2-2; 11 bases align to TRBD2. V lost 4 bases and J lost 6; bases outside the gene matches: 5. CDR3 length equals 15 residues. Germline V lookup: CDR1 SGHRS, CDR2 YFSETQ. CDR3 coding DNA: TGCGCCAGCAGCGTACTGACTAGCGGGGCCGGGGAGCTGTTTTTT. Translating it yields CASSVLTSGAGELFF. The variable domain in full, with the rest retrieved from reference TRBV5-1 and TRBJ2-2, is KAGVTQTPRYLIKTRGQQVTLSCSPISGHRSVSWYQQTPGQGLQFLFEYFSETQRNKGNFPGRFSGRQFSNSRSEMNVSTLELGDSALYLCASSVLTSGAGELFFGEGSRLTVL.

This sequence joins TRBV11-2 and TRBJ2-5; the D is unclear. Looked up from germline, CDR1 is SGHAT and CDR2 is FQNNGV. CDR3 size: 13 residues. V shed 5 bases and J shed 3 bases, with 10 bases lying between them. CDR3: CASSRDNKETQYF. The CDR3 bases are TGTGCCAGCAGCCGTGACAATAAAGAGACCCAGTACTTC. Supplemented by reference TRBV11-2 and TRBJ2-5, the full variable domain reads EAGVAQSPRYKIIEKRQSVAFWCNPISGHATLYWYQQILGQGPKLLIQFQNNGVVDDSQLPKDRFSAERLKGVDSTLKIQPAKLEDSAVYLCASSRDNKETQYFGPGTRLLVL.

V and J are TRBV13 and TRBJ2-1, with 13 bases fitting TRBD2. With V trimmed by 5 bases and J by 7 bases, 14 bases remained unmatched. Germline V gives CDR1 PRHDT, CDR2 FYEKMQ (reference sequence). The CDR3 has 18 residues. The CDR3, as DNA: TGTGCCAGCAGCGGATCCGACCCACTAGCGGGGGGGAGGAATGAGCAGTTCTTC. It translates to CASSGSDPLAGGRNEQFF. Together with reference TRBV13 and TRBJ2-1, the CDR3 gives the full variable domain: AAGVIQSPRHLIKEKRETATLKCYPIPRHDTVYWYQQGPGQDPQFLISFYEKMQSDKGSIPDRFSAQQFSDYHSELNMSSLELGDSALYFCASSGSDPLAGGRNEQFFGPGTRLTVL.

The chain carries TRBV24-1 and TRBJ1-5, with D possibly being TRBD1 (6 bases). V was clipped by 3 bases and J by 6 bases, with 17 bases between them. The CDR3 totals 16 residues. From germline, CDR1 is KGHDR and CDR2 SFDVKD. CDR3 DNA sequence: TGTGCCACCAGTGATCCCGGGGAGGGAGGGGGTCAGCCCCAGCATTTT. It is translated as CATSDPGEGGGQPQHF.

The CDR3 sequence is CASSVADSREKLFF. CDR3 nucleotides: TGTGCCAGCAGCGTTGCGGACAGTAGGGAAAAACTGTTTTTT. The V gene is TRBV9, the J gene TRBJ1-4; D perhaps matches TRBD1 (6 bases). V was clipped by 2 bases and J by 8 bases, with 13 bases between them. Germline assignment: CDR1 SGDLS and CDR2 YYNGEE. The CDR3 spans 14 residues.

The J gene is TRBJ1-2, the V gene TRBV11-2, with D perhaps TRBD1 (5 bases). The CDR3 covers 11 residues. Germline loops: CDR1 SGHAT, CDR2 FQNNGV. Trimming cost V 1 base and J 13 bases, with 10 bases left between them. CDR3 bases: TGTGCCAGCAGCTTAGGACAGCCGCTCACCTTC. Protein: CASSLGQPLTF.